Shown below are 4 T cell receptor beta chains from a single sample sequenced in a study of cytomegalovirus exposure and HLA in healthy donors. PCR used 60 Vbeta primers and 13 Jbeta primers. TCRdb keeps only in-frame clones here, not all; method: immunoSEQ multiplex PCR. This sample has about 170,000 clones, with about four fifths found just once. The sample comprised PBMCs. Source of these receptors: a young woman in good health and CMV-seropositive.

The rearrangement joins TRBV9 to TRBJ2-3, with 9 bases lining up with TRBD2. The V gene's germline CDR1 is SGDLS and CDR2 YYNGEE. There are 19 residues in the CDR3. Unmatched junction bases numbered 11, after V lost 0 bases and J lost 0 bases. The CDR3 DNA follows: TGTGCCAGCAGCGTAGTCGGCGGGGGGGCCCCGCTGAGCACAGATACGCAGTATTTT. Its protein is CASSVVGGGAPLSTDTQYF.

Here the CDR3 reads CASSQTLTRDRAYEQYF. CDR3 coding DNA: TGCGCCAGCAGCCAAACCCTCACGAGAGACAGGGCCTACGAGCAGTACTTC. The J gene is TRBJ2-7, the V gene TRBV4-3, with 7 bases aligning to TRBD1. The germline V gene encodes CDR1 LGHNA and CDR2 YSLEER. The J segment lost 2 bases and the V segment lost 2 bases, leaving 12 bases of the junction unmatched. The CDR3 consists of 17 residues.

The CDR3 DNA is TGCGCCAGCAGCCAAGATGGTGACGTTCGGGGGGGCACCGGGGAGCTGTTTTTT. It translates to CASSQDGDVRGGTGELFF. The V call is TRBV4-1, the J call TRBJ2-2; 8 nucleotides line up with TRBD2. This CDR3 has 18 amino acids. J lost 4 bases, V lost 0 bases, and 10 bases had no gene match. Germline V gene data show CDR1 as MGHRA and CDR2 as YSYEKL.

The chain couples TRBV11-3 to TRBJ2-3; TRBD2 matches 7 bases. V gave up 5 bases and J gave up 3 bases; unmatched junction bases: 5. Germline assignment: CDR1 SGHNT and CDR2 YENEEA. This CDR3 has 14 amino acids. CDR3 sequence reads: CASSHGRGTDTQYF. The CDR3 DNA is TGTGCCAGCAGCCACGGGCGGGGGACAGATACGCAGTATTTT.